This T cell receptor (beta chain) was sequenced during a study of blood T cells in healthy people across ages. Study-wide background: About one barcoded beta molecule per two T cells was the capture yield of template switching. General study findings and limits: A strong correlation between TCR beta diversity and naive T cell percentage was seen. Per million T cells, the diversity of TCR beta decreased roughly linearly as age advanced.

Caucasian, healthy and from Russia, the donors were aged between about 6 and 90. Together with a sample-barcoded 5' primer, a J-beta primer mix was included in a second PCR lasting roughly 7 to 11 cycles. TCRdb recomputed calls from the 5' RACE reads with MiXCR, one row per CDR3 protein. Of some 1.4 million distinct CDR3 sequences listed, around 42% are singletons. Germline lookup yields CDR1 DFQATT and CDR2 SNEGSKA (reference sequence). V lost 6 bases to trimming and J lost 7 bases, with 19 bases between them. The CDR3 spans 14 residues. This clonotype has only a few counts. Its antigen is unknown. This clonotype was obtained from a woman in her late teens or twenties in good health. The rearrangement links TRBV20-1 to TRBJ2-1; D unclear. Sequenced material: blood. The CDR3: CSATTGSKINEQFF. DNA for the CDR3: TGCAGTGCGACCACGGGCAGCAAGATTAATGAGCAGTTCTTC.